The T cell receptor (beta chain) under discussion was sequenced for a study of blood T cell repertoires in COVID-19 (dated by TCRdb to the early 2020s). With regard to the full study: The collaborator samples originated in the United States, Italy and Spain and spanned the acute and convalescent phases of COVID-19. A de-identified subject ID, COVID-19 status, age in years and sex were almost always included in the sample metadata. The prospective study material was composed of cDNA or gDNA derived from T cells, B-cell-depleted T cells, or PBMCs. Deeply sampled blood TCRbeta repertoires from subjects exposed to, actively infected with, or recovered from COVID-19 were included in the dataset. Samples came from the ongoing ImmuneRACE study (first 160 participants) plus 1,254 subjects from 6 global collaborators. Where available, HLA class I and class II types were taken from metadata supplied by the sample provider and were not determined by assay-based typing. The repertoires were made available in a free public database intended to serve as a resource for research on the immune response to SARS-CoV-2. What the authors observed across the whole study: Clinical and demographic metadata were provided uncurated, with the amount varying by source and participant.

Collaborating institutions collected whole blood in K2EDTA tubes following their own protocols. Collaborator samples were shipped for TCRbeta analysis as frozen whole blood, isolated PBMCs, or DNA extracted from either sample type. TCRbeta CDR3 regions were amplified from genomic DNA using the immunoSEQ Assay, a bias-controlled multiplex PCR. The study's processing was this. Within the assay, amplification of reference gene primers was used to estimate how many nucleated cells each sample contained. To quantify the absolute abundance of each unique TCRbeta CDR3 rearrangement, sequence reads were collapsed and filtered. For each sample, productive Simpson clonality was calculated as the square root of Simpson's diversity index over productive rearrangements. This is the immuneACCESS table as TCRdb keeps it, with only in-frame sequences that have V and J called. A part of the clones is gone; compared with another copy, unresolved V genes explain less than half, and the rest is unexplained. V and J calls plus clone size are reproduced from that table; the DNA served to infer D and trimming. The sample table lists over 50,000 clones, about nine tenths of them with a count of one. Around 28% of the sample rests with the top ten.

As encoded in the germline V gene (reference sequence), CDR1 is LNHDA while CDR2 is SQIVND. Deletion took 4 bases off V and 2 bases off J, with a span of 14 bases between the germline ends. Measured from the cysteine to the phenylalanine, the CDR3 is 16 residues long. Only the CDR3 DNA stays, 48 bases, in frame from base 1. With regard to this clone: Its specific antigen is unknown. Base qualities are missing; no much larger clone stands one base away.

Sequenced: peripheral blood. The sequence links TRBV19 to TRBJ2-2, with TRBD2 as a weak D call on 7 bases. This receptor was taken from a human donor in a cohort sampled during active COVID-19. The CDR3: CASSTAAGANTGELFF. The sequenced DNA is TGTGCCAGTAGTACGGCGGCGGGGGCCAACACCGGGGAGCTGTTTTTT.